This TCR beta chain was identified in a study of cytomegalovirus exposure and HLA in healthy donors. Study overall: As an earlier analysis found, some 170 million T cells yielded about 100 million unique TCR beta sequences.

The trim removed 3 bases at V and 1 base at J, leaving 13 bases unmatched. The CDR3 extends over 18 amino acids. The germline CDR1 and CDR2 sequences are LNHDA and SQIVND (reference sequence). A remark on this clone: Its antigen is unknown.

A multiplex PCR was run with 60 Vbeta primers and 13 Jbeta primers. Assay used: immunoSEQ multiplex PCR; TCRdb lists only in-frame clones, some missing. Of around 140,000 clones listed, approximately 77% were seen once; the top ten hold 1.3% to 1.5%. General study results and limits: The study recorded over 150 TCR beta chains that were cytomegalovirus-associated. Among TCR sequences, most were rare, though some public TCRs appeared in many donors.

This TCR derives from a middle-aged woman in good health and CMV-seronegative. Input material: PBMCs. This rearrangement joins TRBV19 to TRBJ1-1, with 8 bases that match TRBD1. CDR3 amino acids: CASSMTGEGVASNTEAFF. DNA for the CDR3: TGTGCCAGTAGTATGACAGGGGAAGGTGTGGCGTCGAACACTGAAGCTTTCTTT.